This TCR beta chain emerged from a study of blood T cell repertoires in COVID-19. Per the study methods: Reference gene primers were amplified, and this amplification served to estimate nucleated cell counts. The protocol was immunoSEQ multiplex PCR, while the TCRdb copy is restricted to in-frame clones and leaves out a portion. V and J calls and clone size are copied from that table; D and trimming were computed from the DNA. The sample holds about 76,000 clones; around nine tenths are singletons and the top ten take 5.8%. The CDR3 totals 13 residues. With 5 bases clipped from V and 6 bases from J, the junction kept 6 bases outside the gene matches. Germline V gives CDR1 LNHDA, CDR2 SQIVND (reference sequence).

Sequenced input: peripheral blood. This clonotype originated in a human donor in a cohort sampled during active COVID-19. V and J are TRBV19 and TRBJ2-7; TRBD1 matches 8 bases. The CDR3 spells CASSYDRGGEQYF. As DNA, the CDR3 is TGTGCCAGTAGTTACGACAGGGGAGGCGAGCAGTACTTC.